Sequencing of this TCR beta chain was carried out in a study of blood T cells in healthy people across ages. For the second PCR, which ran for roughly 6 to 11 cycles, a sample-barcoded 5' primer and a J-beta primer mix were used. TCRdb recomputed calls from the 5' RACE reads with MiXCR, one row per CDR3 protein. The sample lists some 1.5 million distinct CDR3 sequences; 28% were seen once. V was clipped by 2 bases and J by 10 bases; unmatched bases: 6. This CDR3 region has 14 residues. Sequencing was done on a sample of blood. This receptor was taken from a woman in her twenties or thirties in good health. The chain carries TRBV12-3 or TRBV12-4 and TRBJ2-1; 9 positions match TRBD2. The DNA of the CDR3 is TGTGCCAGCAGTTTATCGGGCGGGAGGGTCGAGCAGTTCTTC. Protein sequence: CASSLSGGRVEQFF.